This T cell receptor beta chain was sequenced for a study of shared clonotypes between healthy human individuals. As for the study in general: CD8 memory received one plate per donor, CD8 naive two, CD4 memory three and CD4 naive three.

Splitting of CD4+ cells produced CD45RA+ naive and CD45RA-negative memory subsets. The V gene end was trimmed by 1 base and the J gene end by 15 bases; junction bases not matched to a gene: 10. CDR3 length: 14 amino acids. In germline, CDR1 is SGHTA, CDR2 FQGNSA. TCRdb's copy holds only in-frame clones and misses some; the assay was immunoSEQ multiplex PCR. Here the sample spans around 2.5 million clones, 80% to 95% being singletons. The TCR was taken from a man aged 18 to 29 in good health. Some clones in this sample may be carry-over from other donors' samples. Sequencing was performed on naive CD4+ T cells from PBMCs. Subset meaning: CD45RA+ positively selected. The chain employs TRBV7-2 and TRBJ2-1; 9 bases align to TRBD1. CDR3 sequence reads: CASSLGAGQGVSFF. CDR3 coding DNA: TGTGCCAGCAGCTTAGGGGCGGGACAGGGTGTTTCGTTCTTC. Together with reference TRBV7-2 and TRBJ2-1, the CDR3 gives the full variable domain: GAGVSQSPSNKVTEKGKDVELRCDPISGHTALYWYRQSLGQGLEFLIYFQGNSAPDKSGLPSDRFSAERTGGSVSTLTIQRTQQEDSAVYLCASSLGAGQGVSFFGPGTRLTVL.